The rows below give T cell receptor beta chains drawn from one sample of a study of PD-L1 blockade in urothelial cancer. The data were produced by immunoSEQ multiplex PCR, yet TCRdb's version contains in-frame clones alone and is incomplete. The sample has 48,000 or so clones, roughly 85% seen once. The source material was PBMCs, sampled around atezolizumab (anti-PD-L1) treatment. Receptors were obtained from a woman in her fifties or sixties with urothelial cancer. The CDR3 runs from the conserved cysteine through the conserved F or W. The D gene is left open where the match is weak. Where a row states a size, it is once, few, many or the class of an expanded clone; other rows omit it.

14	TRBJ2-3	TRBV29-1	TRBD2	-	TGCAGCGTTTCCAGACTAGCGGAGACAGATACGCAGTATTTT	CSVSRLAETDTQYF
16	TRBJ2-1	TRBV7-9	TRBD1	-	TGTGCCAGCAACCCAATGACAGGGACAAACTACAATGAGCAGTTCTTC	CASNPMTGTNYNEQFF
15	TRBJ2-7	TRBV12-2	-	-	TGTGCAAGTCGCTCCCGGCGGGTTCGGTTTTACGAGCAGTACTTC	CASRSRRVRFYEQYF
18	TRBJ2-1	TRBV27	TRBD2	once	TGTGCCAGCAGTTCCGAGGGGGGACTAGCGGGAGCGGAGGATGAGCAGTTCTTC	CASSSEGGLAGAEDEQFF
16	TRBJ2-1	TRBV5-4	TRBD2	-	TGTGCCAGCAGCGCCATTGGGACTAGGACCTACAATGAGCAGTTCTTC	CASSAIGTRTYNEQFF
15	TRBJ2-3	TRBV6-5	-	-	TGTGCCAGCAGTTACTCAAACTCCGACACAGATACGCAGTATTTT	CASSYSNSDTDTQYF
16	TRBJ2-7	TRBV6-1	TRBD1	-	TGTGCCAGCAGTGAAGAGGAGACAGGGGGAAACTACGAGCAGTACTTC	CASSEEETGGNYEQYF
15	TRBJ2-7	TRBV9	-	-	TGTGCCAGCAGCGTAGCCCCACAGGGATCCGACGAGCAGTACTTC	CASSVAPQGSDEQYF
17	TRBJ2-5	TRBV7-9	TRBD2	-	TGTGCCAGCAGCTTAGCGCTCGGGACTAAGCCAGGGGAGACCCAGTACTTC	CASSLALGTKPGETQYF
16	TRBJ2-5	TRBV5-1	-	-	TGCGCCAGCAGCTTGGAGGACACCCACAATAGGGAGACCCAGTACTTC	CASSLEDTHNRETQYF
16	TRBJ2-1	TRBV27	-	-	TGTGCCAGCAGTTTATCCGGGGGTTGGTCCTACAATGAGCAGTTCTTC	CASSLSGGWSYNEQFF
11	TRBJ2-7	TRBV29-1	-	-	TGCAGCGTTAGAGAGTCCGGCGAGCAGTACTTC	CSVRESGEQYF
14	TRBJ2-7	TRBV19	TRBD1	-	TGTGCCAGTAGTAACGGACAGGGTCGAGACGAGCAGTACTTC	CASSNGQGRDEQYF
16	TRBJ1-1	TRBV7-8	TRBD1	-	TGTGCCAGCAGCTTTCGACCCGGGGACAGGAACACTGAAGCTTTCTTT	CASSFRPGDRNTEAFF
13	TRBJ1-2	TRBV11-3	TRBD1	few	TGTGCCAGCAGCTTCGGACAGGGTTATGGCTACACCTTC	CASSFGQGYGYTF
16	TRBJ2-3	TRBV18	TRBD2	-	TGTGCCAGCTCTCCTGTGGCGGGGGGGATCACAGATACGCAGTATTTT	CASSPVAGGITDTQYF
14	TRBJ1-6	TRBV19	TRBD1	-	TGTGCCAGTAAGAGGGGACAGGGCCTGTGGACCCTCCACTTT	CASKRGQGLWTLHF
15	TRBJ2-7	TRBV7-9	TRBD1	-	TGTGCCAGCAGCGAGACGGGACAGGGGGTCCGCGAGCAGTACTTC	CASSETGQGVREQYF
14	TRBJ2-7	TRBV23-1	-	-	TGCGCCAGCAGTCAATTGGGCAGACCCTACGAGCAGTACTTC	CASSQLGRPYEQYF
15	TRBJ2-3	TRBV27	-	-	TGTGCCAGCAGTTCTTTTAGCGGACCCCTGCATACGCAGTATTTT	CASSSFSGPLHTQYF
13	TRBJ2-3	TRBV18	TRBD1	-	TGTGCCAGCTCACCAGGTTTTCAGGGGGAGCAGTATTTT	CASSPGFQGEQYF
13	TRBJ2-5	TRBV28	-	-	TGTGCCAGCAGGGAGCAGGGCCAAGAGACCCAGTACTTC	CASREQGQETQYF
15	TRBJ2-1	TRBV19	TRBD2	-	TGTGCCAGTAGTATACTCGCGGGAGTTGACAATGAGCAGTTCTTC	CASSILAGVDNEQFF
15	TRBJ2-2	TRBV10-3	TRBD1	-	TGTGCCATCAGCCCGGGACAGGGTAACACCGGGGAGCTGTTTTTT	CAISPGQGNTGELFF
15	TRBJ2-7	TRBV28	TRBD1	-	TGTGCCAGCAGTACATATGCAGGGGGATCCTACGAGCAGTACTTC	CASSTYAGGSYEQYF
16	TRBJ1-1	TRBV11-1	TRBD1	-	TGTGCCAGCAGCTTAGGTACAGGGGGCTTGAACACTGAAGCTTTCTTT	CASSLGTGGLNTEAFF
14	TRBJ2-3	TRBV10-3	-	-	TGTGCCATCAGGGACAGCGTCGGCACAGATACGCAGTATTTT	CAIRDSVGTDTQYF
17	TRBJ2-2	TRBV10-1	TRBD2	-	TGCGCCAGCAGTGGACCGGGACTAGCGGGAGTAACCGGGGAGCTGTTTTTT	CASSGPGLAGVTGELFF
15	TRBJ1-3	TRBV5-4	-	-	TGTGCCAGCAGCTTGTCAGGGGCCTCTGGAAACACCATATATTTT	CASSLSGASGNTIYF
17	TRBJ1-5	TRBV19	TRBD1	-	TGTGCCAGTAGTATGGGACAGGGGGCCTATAGCAATCAGCCCCAGCATTTT	CASSMGQGAYSNQPQHF
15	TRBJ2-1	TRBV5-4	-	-	TGTGCCAGCATGTCCGGCGTCCCACCGGGGAATGAGCAGTTCTTC	CASMSGVPPGNEQFF